In this sample, the clone carrying this TCR beta chain turned up a few times. Assay: immunoSEQ multiplex PCR; the TCRdb copy retains only in-frame clones and omits some. The sample lists some 240,000 clones; more than 65% were seen once. The CDR3 length is 14 residues. Trimming shortened V by 6 bases and J by 4 bases, and 16 bases separated the two germline ends. In germline, CDR1 is MNHEY, CDR2 SVGAGI. This record belongs to a study of blood T cell repertoires in COVID-19. Turning to the study itself: Specimens from acute and convalescent COVID-19 originated in the United States, Italy and Spain.

The J gene is TRBJ2-7, the V gene TRBV6-5; D unclear. The clonotype was recovered from a man aged 50 to 59 with active or convalescent COVID-19. Sample: peripheral blood. The CDR3 here is CASSASWLAYEQYV. CDR3 nucleotide sequence: TGTGCCAGCAGCGCCTCATGGTTGGCATACGAGCAGTACGTC.